This entry lists 8 T cell receptor beta chains sequenced from one sample in a study of shared clonotypes between healthy human individuals (TCRdb year 2020). The library was prepared using the immunoSEQ multiplex PCR assay. This immuneACCESS table, as held by TCRdb, lists in-frame sequences with V and J called but not all clones. Of the missing ones, under half trace to an unresolved V gene in checked studies; the others have no known cause. Recorded for this sample are approximately 2,200,000 clones; roughly 91% of them occurred a single time. 1.5% to 2% of the sample is held by the ten biggest clonotypes. CD8 naive samples were CD45RO-negative cells positively selected for CCR7, giving a CD45RA+CCR7+ population that excluded TemRA cells. Sequenced material: naive CD8+ T cells from PBMCs. Reading the label with the study, this specimen's cell subset or site is: CD45RA+CCR7+. These receptors originate from a man younger than 30 in good health. Some clones in this sample may be carry-over from other donors' samples.

The rearrangement uses TRBV4-1 and TRBJ2-7; no definite D call. V lost 4 bases, J lost 3 bases, and 19 bases lay in between. The CDR3 has 16 amino acids. Germline CDR1 MGHRA, CDR2 YSYEKL. CDR3 sequence reads: CASSRTHLDLNYEQYF. Here the CDR3 DNA reads TGCGCCAGCAGCCGCACGCACCTAGATCTTAACTACGAGCAGTACTTC.

This sequence joins TRBV15 and TRBJ2-1; 12 bases are a match to TRBD2. The junction had 14 bases not matched to a gene; V was cut back by 3 bases and J by 8 bases. From germline, CDR1 is LNHNV and CDR2 YYDKDF (reference sequence). There are 18 residues in the CDR3. CDR3 nucleotides: TGTGCCACCAGCAGCCCGACTAGCGGGGGAGATCATCGGGATGAGCAGTTCTTC. It codes for CATSSPTSGGDHRDEQFF.

The chain carries TRBV30 and TRBJ1-1; 7 positions match TRBD1. Per germline, CDR1 GTSNPN and CDR2 SVGIG (reference sequence). The V and J ends lost 3 bases and 5 bases, in that order; junction bases with no gene match: 15. The CDR3 is 16 residues long. The CDR3 protein is CAWRSVRPFRGTEAFF. The CDR3 region has the DNA TGTGCCTGGAGGTCCGTCAGGCCTTTCAGGGGGACTGAAGCTTTCTTT. Supplemented by reference TRBV30 and TRBJ1-1, the full variable domain reads SQTIHQWPATLVQPVGSPLSLECTVEGTSNPNLYWYRQAAGRGLQLLFYSVGIGQISSEVPQNLSASRPQDRQFILSSKKLLLSDSGFYLCAWRSVRPFRGTEAFFGQGTRLTVV.

The chain is built from TRBV2 and TRBJ1-3; D call uncertain. CDR3 size: 14 residues. Deletions cut 3 bases from V and 7 bases from J, with 13 bases between. CDR1 and CDR2 (germline): SNHLY, FYNNEI. CDR3 amino acids: CASSDRGIWNTIYF. For the CDR3, the DNA is TGTGCCAGCAGTGACCGCGGGATCTGGAACACCATATATTTT.

CDR3 DNA: TGTGCCAGTAGTATCAGGACAGGGGGTTACAATGAGCAGTTCTTC. Residues: CASSIRTGGYNEQFF. The chain links TRBV19 to TRBJ2-1; 10 bases align to TRBD1. The CDR3 has 15 residues. After removal of 3 bases from V and 4 bases from J, the junction contained 3 bases not matched to a gene. Germline loops: CDR1 LNHDA, CDR2 SQIVND (reference sequence).

In its sample, this clone was seen once. This chain joins TRBV28 and TRBJ2-3; the match to TRBD2 covers 8 bases. Germline lookup yields CDR1 MDHEN and CDR2 SYDVKM. The CDR3 consists of 14 residues. The J segment lost 5 bases and the V segment lost 6 bases, leaving 7 bases of the junction unmatched. Written as DNA, the CDR3 is TGTGCCAGCAGACCGGGACTAGGTAGAGATACGCAGTATTTT. This gives the protein CASRPGLGRDTQYF.

CDR3 nucleotides: TGTGCCAGCAGTCTCGCGGGACAGGAGAACACTGAAGCTTTCTTT. Translating it yields CASSLAGQENTEAFF. This chain uses TRBV6-5 with TRBJ1-1; 8 bases agree with TRBD1. V was pared by 5 bases and J by 1 base, with 6 bases of the junction left unmatched. Germline CDR1 is MNHEY and CDR2 is SVGAGI. The CDR3 has 15 residues.

The chain recombines TRBV13 with TRBJ2-3; TRBD2 is a possible D gene (5 bases). The CDR3 has 13 residues. Looked up from germline, CDR1 is PRHDT and CDR2 is FYEKMQ (reference sequence). V shed 4 bases and J shed 4 bases, with 9 bases lying between them. This CDR3 is CASSWETSDTQYF. CDR3 DNA sequence: TGTGCCAGCAGCTGGGAGACTTCAGATACGCAGTATTTT.